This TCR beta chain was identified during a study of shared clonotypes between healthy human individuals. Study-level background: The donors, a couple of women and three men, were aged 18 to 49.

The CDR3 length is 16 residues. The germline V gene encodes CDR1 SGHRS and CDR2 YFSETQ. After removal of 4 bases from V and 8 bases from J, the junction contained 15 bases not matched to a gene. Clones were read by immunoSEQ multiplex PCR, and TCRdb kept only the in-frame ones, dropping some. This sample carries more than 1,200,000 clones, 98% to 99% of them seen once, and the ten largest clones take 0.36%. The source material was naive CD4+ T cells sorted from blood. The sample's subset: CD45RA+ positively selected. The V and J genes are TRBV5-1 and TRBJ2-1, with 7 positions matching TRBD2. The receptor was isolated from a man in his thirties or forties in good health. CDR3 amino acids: CASSAAGLSHLYEQFF. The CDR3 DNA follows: TGCGCCAGCAGCGCGGCGGGACTATCCCATCTCTATGAGCAGTTCTTC.